This is a list of T cell receptor beta chains from one sample in a study of blood T cell repertoires in COVID-19. The data were produced by immunoSEQ multiplex PCR, yet TCRdb's version contains in-frame clones alone and is incomplete. Of about 46,000 clones in the sample, 70% to 90% were seen once. Sequencing was performed on peripheral blood. All receptors come from a human donor in a cohort sampled during active COVID-19. The donor label of this sample is uncertain. The CDR3 runs from the conserved cysteine through the conserved F or W. Fields, in order: J gene, V gene, clone size, D gene, CDR3 protein, CDR3 DNA. D genes are given only for firm matches. The listing skips clone size in some rows; elsewhere it reads once, few, many or a size class.

J gene: TRBJ2-1
V gene: TRBV4-1
clone size: .
D gene: TRBD2
CDR3 protein: CASGNNWVAGGSEQFF
CDR3 DNA: TGCGCCAGCGGAAACAATTGGGTAGCGGGGGGTAGTGAGCAGTTCTTC

J gene: TRBJ2-7
V gene: TRBV11-1
clone size: .
D gene: TRBD1
CDR3 protein: CASSLPGQAHLEQYF
CDR3 DNA: TGTGCCAGCAGCTTACCAGGACAGGCTCACCTTGAGCAGTACTTC

J gene: TRBJ2-7
V gene: TRBV5-6
clone size: .
D gene: .
CDR3 protein: CASTKGGGAYEQYF
CDR3 DNA: TGTGCCAGCACCAAGGGAGGGGGGGCCTACGAGCAGTACTTC

J gene: TRBJ2-1
V gene: TRBV28
clone size: .
D gene: TRBD1
CDR3 protein: CATRRGRGWNEQFF
CDR3 DNA: TGTGCCACGCGTCGAGGCAGGGGGTGGAATGAGCAGTTCTTC

J gene: TRBJ2-5
V gene: TRBV27
clone size: .
D gene: .
CDR3 protein: CASSLSRGGKETQYF
CDR3 DNA: TGTGCCAGCAGTTTATCCAGGGGTGGGAAAGAGACCCAGTACTTC

J gene: TRBJ1-6
V gene: TRBV6-5
clone size: .
D gene: TRBD1
CDR3 protein: CASHLGQGVSPLHF
CDR3 DNA: TGTGCCAGCCACTTAGGACAGGGGGTATCACCCCTCCACTTT

J gene: TRBJ2-1
V gene: TRBV7-9
clone size: .
D gene: .
CDR3 protein: CASSFLTGSYNEQFF
CDR3 DNA: TGTGCCAGCAGCTTCTTGACAGGCTCCTACAATGAGCAGTTCTTC

J gene: TRBJ1-2
V gene: TRBV5-5
clone size: .
D gene: TRBD1
CDR3 protein: CASSYGQGDGYTF
CDR3 DNA: TGTGCCAGCAGTTATGGACAGGGGGACGGCTACACCTTC

J gene: TRBJ2-7
V gene: TRBV5-1
clone size: once
D gene: .
CDR3 protein: CASSTQGGSSYEQYF
CDR3 DNA: TGCGCCAGCAGCACCCAGGGGGGTAGCTCCTACGAGCAGTACTTC

J gene: TRBJ2-5
V gene: TRBV9
clone size: .
D gene: TRBD2
CDR3 protein: CASSQREGGPLETQYF
CDR3 DNA: TGTGCCAGCAGCCAACGGGAGGGGGGGCCCCTAGAGACCCAGTACTTC

J gene: TRBJ1-4
V gene: TRBV11-2
clone size: .
D gene: .
CDR3 protein: CASSLYRNEKLFF
CDR3 DNA: TGTGCCAGCAGCTTATACAGAAATGAAAAACTGTTTTTT

J gene: TRBJ2-5
V gene: TRBV2
clone size: .
D gene: .
CDR3 protein: CASTKGQIQETQYF
CDR3 DNA: TGTGCCAGCACCAAGGGGCAGATCCAAGAGACCCAGTACTTC

J gene: TRBJ1-1
V gene: TRBV2
clone size: .
D gene: TRBD1
CDR3 protein: CASSYRGRGLPTEAFF
CDR3 DNA: TGTGCCAGCAGTTACAGGGGTAGGGGACTCCCCACTGAAGCTTTCTTT

J gene: TRBJ1-5
V gene: TRBV10-3
clone size: .
D gene: TRBD1
CDR3 protein: CAISEGQGANQPQHF
CDR3 DNA: TGTGCCATCAGTGAGGGACAGGGGGCTAATCAGCCCCAGCATTTT

J gene: TRBJ2-5
V gene: TRBV7-2
clone size: .
D gene: TRBD2
CDR3 protein: CASSLSGGGVQETQYF
CDR3 DNA: TGTGCCAGCAGCTTAAGTGGCGGGGGGGTTCAAGAGACCCAGTACTTC

J gene: TRBJ1-4
V gene: TRBV4-1
clone size: .
D gene: .
CDR3 protein: CASSQDIRRQWEISEKLFF
CDR3 DNA: TGCGCCAGCAGCCAAGATATACGTCGACAGTGGGAAATTAGTGAAAAACTGTTTTTT

J gene: TRBJ1-1
V gene: TRBV6-5
clone size: .
D gene: .
CDR3 protein: CASMEGGTEAFF
CDR3 DNA: TGTGCCAGCATGGAGGGTGGCACTGAAGCTTTCTTT

J gene: TRBJ2-7
V gene: TRBV7-2
clone size: once
D gene: .
CDR3 protein: CASSSGSSYEQYF
CDR3 DNA: TGTGCCAGCAGTTCTGGGAGCTCCTACGAGCAGTACTTC

J gene: TRBJ1-6
V gene: TRBV5-1
clone size: .
D gene: TRBD1
CDR3 protein: CASSLAGTGNNSPLHF
CDR3 DNA: TGCGCCAGCAGCTTGGCCGGGACAGGGAATAATTCACCCCTCCACTTT

J gene: TRBJ2-5
V gene: TRBV5-1
clone size: .
D gene: .
CDR3 protein: CASSAYPSGGQETQYF
CDR3 DNA: TGCGCCAGCAGCGCCTACCCATCAGGGGGGCAAGAGACCCAGTACTTC

J gene: TRBJ2-3
V gene: TRBV6-6
clone size: .
D gene: TRBD2
CDR3 protein: CASRTTSGEKGDTQYF
CDR3 DNA: TGTGCCAGCAGAACGACTAGCGGGGAAAAGGGGGATACGCAGTATTTT

J gene: TRBJ2-1
V gene: TRBV6-2/TRBV6-3
clone size: .
D gene: TRBD1
CDR3 protein: CASSRPGGYNEQFF
CDR3 DNA: TGTGCCAGCAGTCGCCCAGGGGGCTACAATGAGCAGTTCTTC

J gene: TRBJ1-1
V gene: TRBV28
clone size: .
D gene: TRBD1
CDR3 protein: CASRILDRDNTEAFF
CDR3 DNA: TGTGCCAGCAGGATCCTGGACAGGGATAACACTGAAGCTTTCTTT

J gene: TRBJ1-2
V gene: TRBV6-2/TRBV6-3
clone size: .
D gene: TRBD1
CDR3 protein: CASSYNRGGLNGYTF
CDR3 DNA: TGTGCCAGCAGTTACAACAGGGGCGGTCTGAATGGCTACACCTTC

J gene: TRBJ1-2
V gene: TRBV6-2/TRBV6-3
clone size: .
D gene: .
CDR3 protein: CASSYSVRNYGYTF
CDR3 DNA: TGTGCCAGCAGTTACTCGGTGAGAAACTATGGCTACACCTTC

J gene: TRBJ2-3
V gene: TRBV24-1
clone size: few
D gene: .
CDR3 protein: CATSDLTGWDTDTQYF
CDR3 DNA: TGTGCCACCAGTGATTTGACAGGGTGGGACACAGATACGCAGTATTTT

J gene: TRBJ2-7
V gene: TRBV19
clone size: once
D gene: TRBD1
CDR3 protein: CASSIPGQGPYEQYF
CDR3 DNA: TGTGCCAGTAGTATTCCGGGACAGGGGCCCTACGAGCAGTACTTC

J gene: TRBJ2-7
V gene: TRBV14
clone size: .
D gene: TRBD1
CDR3 protein: CASSQGTGDSYEQYF
CDR3 DNA: TGTGCCAGCAGCCAAGGGACAGGGGACTCCTACGAGCAGTACTTC

J gene: TRBJ2-3
V gene: TRBV5-6
clone size: .
D gene: TRBD2
CDR3 protein: CASSPRSGVRDTQYF
CDR3 DNA: TGTGCCAGCAGCCCCCGTAGCGGGGTCCGGGATACGCAGTATTTT

J gene: TRBJ1-2
V gene: TRBV5-1
clone size: .
D gene: TRBD1
CDR3 protein: CASRTAGQIGDGYTF
CDR3 DNA: TGCGCCAGCAGAACCGCGGGACAGATTGGGGATGGCTACACCTTC

J gene: TRBJ2-7
V gene: TRBV5-4
clone size: .
D gene: TRBD1
CDR3 protein: CASSPAGQGTYEQYF
CDR3 DNA: TGTGCCAGCAGCCCAGCGGGACAGGGAACCTACGAGCAGTACTTC

J gene: TRBJ1-1
V gene: TRBV6-6
clone size: .
D gene: .
CDR3 protein: CASSYVANTEAFF
CDR3 DNA: TGTGCCAGCAGTTATGTGGCAAACACTGAAGCTTTCTTT

J gene: TRBJ2-7
V gene: TRBV6-5
clone size: .
D gene: TRBD1
CDR3 protein: CASRDRGYEQYF
CDR3 DNA: TGTGCCAGCCGGGACAGGGGCTACGAGCAGTACTTC

J gene: TRBJ1-1
V gene: TRBV11-2
clone size: once
D gene: .
CDR3 protein: CASSSSSRGGRGNTEAFF
CDR3 DNA: TGTGCCAGCAGCTCCTCAAGCCGCGGGGGGCGCGGGAACACTGAAGCTTTCTTT

J gene: TRBJ2-7
V gene: TRBV5-6
clone size: .
D gene: .
CDR3 protein: CASSRLGTLTYEQYF
CDR3 DNA: TGTGCCAGCAGCCGCCTAGGGACTCTTACCTACGAGCAGTACTTC

J gene: TRBJ1-2
V gene: TRBV5-1
clone size: .
D gene: .
CDR3 protein: CASSPAHSFGYTF
CDR3 DNA: TGCGCCAGCAGCCCCGCCCACTCGTTTGGCTACACCTTC

J gene: TRBJ1-4
V gene: TRBV7-9
clone size: .
D gene: .
CDR3 protein: CASSPNRATNEKLFF
CDR3 DNA: TGTGCCAGCAGCCCCAACAGGGCAACTAATGAAAAACTGTTTTTT

J gene: TRBJ2-3
V gene: TRBV4-1
clone size: .
D gene: TRBD2
CDR3 protein: CASSLGLADSTDTQYF
CDR3 DNA: TGCGCCAGCAGCCTAGGACTAGCGGATAGCACAGATACGCAGTATTTT

J gene: TRBJ2-5
V gene: TRBV18
clone size: .
D gene: .
CDR3 protein: CASSPNRDFQYF
CDR3 DNA: TGTGCCAGCTCCCCGAACCGGGACTTCCAGTACTTC

J gene: TRBJ1-4
V gene: TRBV28
clone size: .
D gene: .
CDR3 protein: CASSYIGQAGEKLFF
CDR3 DNA: TGTGCCAGCAGCTATATCGGTCAGGCGGGTGAAAAACTGTTTTTT

J gene: TRBJ2-1
V gene: TRBV10-3
clone size: .
D gene: .
CDR3 protein: CAISDRQEQFF
CDR3 DNA: TGTGCCATCAGTGATAGACAAGAGCAGTTCTTC

J gene: TRBJ2-7
V gene: TRBV6-6
clone size: .
D gene: TRBD1
CDR3 protein: CASSDRDRDTYEQYF
CDR3 DNA: TGTGCCAGCAGTGACCGGGACAGGGATACCTACGAGCAGTACTTC

J gene: TRBJ2-2
V gene: TRBV7-7
clone size: .
D gene: TRBD1
CDR3 protein: CASSPDRTGELFF
CDR3 DNA: TGTGCTAGCAGCCCGGACAGGACCGGGGAGCTGTTTTTT

J gene: TRBJ2-2
V gene: TRBV2
clone size: .
D gene: .
CDR3 protein: CASALGSTGELFF
CDR3 DNA: TGTGCCAGCGCGTTGGGGAGCACCGGGGAGCTGTTTTTT

J gene: TRBJ2-7
V gene: TRBV7-9
clone size: .
D gene: .
CDR3 protein: CASSLFPGGVYEQYF
CDR3 DNA: TGTGCCAGCAGCTTATTTCCAGGAGGGGTCTACGAGCAGTACTTC

J gene: TRBJ1-6
V gene: TRBV7-9
clone size: .
D gene: TRBD1
CDR3 protein: CASSLTGTGNSPLHF
CDR3 DNA: TGTGCCAGCAGCCTCACCGGGACAGGGAATTCACCCCTCCACTTT

J gene: TRBJ2-5
V gene: TRBV7-8
clone size: once
D gene: TRBD2
CDR3 protein: CASSLWLAEDQETQYF
CDR3 DNA: TGTGCCAGCAGCTTATGGCTAGCGGAGGACCAAGAGACCCAGTACTTC

J gene: TRBJ2-5
V gene: TRBV5-4
clone size: .
D gene: .
CDR3 protein: CASSSLGTQETQYF
CDR3 DNA: TGTGCCAGCAGCTCTCTGGGGACTCAAGAGACCCAGTACTTC

J gene: TRBJ2-1
V gene: TRBV5-1
clone size: .
D gene: TRBD1
CDR3 protein: CASSERTGAESEQFF
CDR3 DNA: TGCGCCAGCAGCGAGAGGACAGGGGCGGAGAGTGAGCAGTTCTTC

J gene: TRBJ1-1
V gene: TRBV5-1
clone size: .
D gene: TRBD1
CDR3 protein: CASSPGDRGYTEAFF
CDR3 DNA: TGCGCCAGCAGCCCGGGGGACAGGGGGTACACTGAAGCTTTCTTT

J gene: TRBJ2-7
V gene: TRBV5-1
clone size: .
D gene: TRBD1
CDR3 protein: CASSIRVVGRGLYEQYF
CDR3 DNA: TGCGCCAGCAGTATTCGCGTGGTGGGCAGGGGGCTCTACGAGCAGTACTTC

J gene: TRBJ2-3
V gene: TRBV10-3
clone size: .
D gene: .
CDR3 protein: CAISPRGTTGTDTQYF
CDR3 DNA: TGTGCCATCAGTCCCCGCGGCACGACCGGCACAGATACGCAGTATTTT

J gene: TRBJ1-4
V gene: TRBV19
clone size: .
D gene: TRBD1
CDR3 protein: CASSIRQGTNEKLFF
CDR3 DNA: TGTGCCAGTAGTATCCGACAGGGAACTAATGAAAAACTGTTTTTT

J gene: TRBJ2-1
V gene: TRBV6-5
clone size: .
D gene: TRBD2
CDR3 protein: CATRPGGGNEQFF
CDR3 DNA: TGTGCCACCCGTCCGGGGGGGGGCAATGAGCAGTTCTTC